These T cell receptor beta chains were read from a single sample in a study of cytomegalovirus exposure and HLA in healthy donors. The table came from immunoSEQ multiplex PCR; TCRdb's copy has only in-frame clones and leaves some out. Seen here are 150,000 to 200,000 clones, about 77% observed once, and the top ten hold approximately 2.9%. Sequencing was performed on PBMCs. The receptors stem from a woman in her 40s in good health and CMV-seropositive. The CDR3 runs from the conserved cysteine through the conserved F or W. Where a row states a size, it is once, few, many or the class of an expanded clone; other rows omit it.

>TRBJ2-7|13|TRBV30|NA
CAWSGQGPYEQYF
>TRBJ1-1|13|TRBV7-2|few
CASSLDRVGAAFF
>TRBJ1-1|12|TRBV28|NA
CASREGETEAFF
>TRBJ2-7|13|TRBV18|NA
CASSPGSYYEQYF
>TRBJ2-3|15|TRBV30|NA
CAWSGKLAGSDTQYF
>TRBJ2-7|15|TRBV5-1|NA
CASSLAGSGTYEQYF
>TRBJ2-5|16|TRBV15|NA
CATSPEAGTLVETQYF
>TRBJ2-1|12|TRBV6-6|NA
CAIRDFYNEQFF
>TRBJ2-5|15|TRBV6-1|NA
CASSKGTSALGAQYF
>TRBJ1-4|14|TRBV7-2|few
CASSLRVANEKLFF
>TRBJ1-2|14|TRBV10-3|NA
CAISHETTSYGYTF
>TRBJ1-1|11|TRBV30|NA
CAWTQGTEAFF
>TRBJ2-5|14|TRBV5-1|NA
CASRQGQVQETQYF
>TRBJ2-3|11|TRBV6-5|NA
CASRQRDTQYF
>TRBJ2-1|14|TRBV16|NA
CASSQSRSVNEQFF
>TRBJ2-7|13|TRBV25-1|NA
CASSSSGSYEQYF
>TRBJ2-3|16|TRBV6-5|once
CASSYRGGISTDTQYF
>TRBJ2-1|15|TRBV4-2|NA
CASSQDLESYNEQFF
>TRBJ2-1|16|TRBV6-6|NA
CASSSKFAGGDNEQFF
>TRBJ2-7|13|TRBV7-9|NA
CASSLQAPYEQYF
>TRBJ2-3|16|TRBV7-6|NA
CASSLLAGAFTDTQYF
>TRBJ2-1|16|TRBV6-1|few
CASSEYRLEKSNEQFF
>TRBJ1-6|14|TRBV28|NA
CASSPGTGDSPLHF
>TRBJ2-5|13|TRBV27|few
CASSPSGLETQYF
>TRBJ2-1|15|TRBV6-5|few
CASSSVAGGANEQFF
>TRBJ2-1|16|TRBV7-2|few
CASSPYLTGSYNEQFF
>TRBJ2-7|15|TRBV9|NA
CASSVGLGVGYEQYF